Included here is one T cell receptor beta chain sequence, with context. Antigen unknown. The donors were in the roughly 130-subject validation cohort; that cohort was separate from the approximately 700-subject first cohort. Using immunoSEQ multiplex PCR, the repertoire was profiled, and TCRdb retains in-frame clones only, with some absent. The sample contains under 400,000 clones, roughly 90% of which appear only once. The data belong to a study of cytomegalovirus exposure and HLA in healthy donors. Findings and limits, study-wide: Testing in vitro showed a few CMV-associated chains specific for CMV antigens.

Material for sequencing was PBMCs. The sequence was collected from a young woman in good health and CMV-seronegative.

The CDR3 loop is CASSSSGTGLRYEQYF. In DNA, the CDR3 is TGCGCCAGCAGCTCTTCCGGGACAGGACTCCGCTACGAGCAGTACTTC. The rearrangement uses TRBV5-1 and TRBJ2-7, with 8 bases matching TRBD1. Germline CDR1 is SGHRS and CDR2 is YFSETQ. V lost 3 bases to trimming and J lost 3 bases; unmatched junction nucleotides: 11. The CDR3 runs 16 residues.